This T cell receptor (beta chain) appears in the sequencing data of a study of prognosis after radiotherapy for stage I lung cancer. Study outcomes and limitations: Patients with metastases reportedly showed TRBV and TRBJ gene usage that differed from patients without metastases. Reduced unique TCR clone counts were recorded after stereotactic body radiation therapy, with a median of about 10,000 versus 6,900.

Genomic DNA served as the source from which two-round multiplex PCR generated TCR beta CDR3 amplicons. Primers targeting each individual TRBV and TRBJ gene were applied in first-round PCR. Primers of the universal type were employed in the second round of PCR. TCRdb itself ran the multiplex PCR reads through MiXCR, one entry per CDR3 protein. The sample includes tens of thousands of distinct CDR3 sequences, 35% to 50% of them seen just once. The CDR3 is 13 residues long. Germline V lookup: CDR1 MGHRA, CDR2 YSYEKL. The V end was cut by 2 bases, the J end by 7 bases, with 8 bases between. Each of two time points yielded around 5.8 milliliters of peripheral venous blood. For this clonotype: What it recognizes is unknown. This sequence may be a read error, since a much larger clone differs from it by one base.

J is TRBJ1-4 and V is TRBV4-1; D is ambiguous. Specimen: PBMCs, collected before or after stereotactic body radiation therapy (not recorded which). The TCR sequence derives from a donor older than 45 with non-small cell lung cancer. The CDR3 protein is CASSQIWCEKLFF. The CDR3 DNA reads as TGCGCCAGCAGCCAAATTTGGTGTGAAAAACTGTTTTTT.